The entry below describes one TCR beta chain. This entry comes from a study of blood T cell repertoires in COVID-19. Study as a whole: The samples span acute and convalescent COVID-19 from the United States, Italy and Spain. T cells, B-cell-depleted T cells, or PBMCs supplied cDNA or gDNA.

CDR1 MGHRA and CDR2 YSYEKL come from the germline V gene. The V and J ends lost 0 bases and 0 bases respectively, with 18 bases between them. This CDR3 is 19 amino acids long. Per the authors' pipeline: Reference gene primers were amplified, and this amplification served to estimate nucleated cell counts. Sequencing used immunoSEQ multiplex PCR; TCRdb keeps in-frame clones, though not all of them. V, J and clone size are those of that table, while D and trimming were read from the DNA. This sample has over 65,000 clones, with roughly 88% found just once. This receptor was obtained from a woman aged 55 to 70 with acute or convalescent COVID-19. What was sequenced was peripheral blood. The chain carries TRBV4-1 and TRBJ1-3; TRBD1 is a possible D gene (5 bases). The CDR3 DNA is TGCGCCAGCAGCCAAGATCTTGGGGGGAGGGGTCTCTCTGGAAACACCATATATTTT. Translating it yields CASSQDLGGRGLSGNTIYF.